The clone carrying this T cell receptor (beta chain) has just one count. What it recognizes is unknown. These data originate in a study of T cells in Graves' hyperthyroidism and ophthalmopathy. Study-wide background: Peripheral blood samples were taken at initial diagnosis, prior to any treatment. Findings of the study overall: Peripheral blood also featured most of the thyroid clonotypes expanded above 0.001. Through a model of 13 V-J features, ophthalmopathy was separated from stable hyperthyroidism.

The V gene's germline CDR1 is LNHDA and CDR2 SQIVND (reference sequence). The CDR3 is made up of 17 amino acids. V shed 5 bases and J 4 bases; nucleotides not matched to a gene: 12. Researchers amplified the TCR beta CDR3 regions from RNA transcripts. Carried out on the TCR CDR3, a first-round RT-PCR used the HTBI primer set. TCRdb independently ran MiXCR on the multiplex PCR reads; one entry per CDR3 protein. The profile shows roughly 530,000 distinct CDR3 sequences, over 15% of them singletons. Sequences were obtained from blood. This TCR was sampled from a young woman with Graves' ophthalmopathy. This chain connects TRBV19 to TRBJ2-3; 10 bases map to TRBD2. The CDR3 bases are TGTGCCAGTAGTTCCACGACTAGCGGGCGAAGAGCAGATACGCAGTATTTT. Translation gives CASSSTTSGRRADTQYF. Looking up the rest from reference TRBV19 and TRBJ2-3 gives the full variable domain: DGGITQSPKYLFRKEGQNVTLSCEQNLNHDAMYWYRQDPGQGLRLIYYSQIVNDFQKGDIAEGYSVSREKKESFPLTVTSAQKNPTAFYLCASSSTTSGRRADTQYFGPGTRLTVL.